The clone carrying this T cell receptor beta chain was seen only a few times. This entry is derived from a study of response to subunit inactivated influenza vaccine. MiXCR, run by TCRdb on the RT-PCR reads, gives a single entry per CDR3 protein. The sample consists of about 190,000 distinct CDR3 sequences, around 15% of them appearing once. The TCR comes from a man aged 50 or older who received an inactivated influenza vaccine. Sequenced material: CD8+ T cells sorted from PBMCs, taken 5 to 6 days after vaccination.

This CDR3 is CASSDSGSAETQYF. For the CDR3, the DNA is TGTGCCAGCAGCGATAGCGGGAGCGCGGAGACCCAGTACTTC. This chain connects TRBV7-9 to TRBJ2-5, with TRBD2 identical over 9 bases. With V trimmed by 5 bases and J by 5 bases, 6 bases remained unmatched. CDR1 is SEHNR and CDR2 is FQNEAQ in the germline V gene (reference sequence). The CDR3 sequence is 14 residues long.